One and the same sample provided the 10 T cell receptor beta chains below, sequenced in a study of a mutant IDH1 vaccine in newly diagnosed glioma. Profiling relied on immunoSEQ multiplex PCR, and the TCRdb table lists in-frame clones only, not all of them. The table shows tens of thousands of clones, with about 86% occurring only once. Described time point: week 47, end of study. Topical imiquimod was applied with each vaccine dose, which held 300 ug of mutant IDH1 20-mer peptide. These TCRs' antigens remain unknown. This specimen was PBMCs, taken from a glioma patient whose treatment included an IDH1 peptide vaccine. These receptors came from a woman under 40 with glioma.

The chain couples TRBV10-3 to TRBJ1-2; a weak D match, TRBD1 (5 bases). This CDR3 spans 14 amino acids. The germline CDR1 and CDR2 sequences are ENHRY and SYGVKD. The V end lost 4 bases, the J end lost 1 base, and 10 bases lay between the germline ends. The CDR3 nucleotides read TGTGCCATCAGTGGTGGGGGTAGTAACTATGGCTACACCTTC. Protein sequence: CAISGGGSNYGYTF.

V gene TRBV25-1 combines with J gene TRBJ1-2; 7 positions match TRBD1. From germline, CDR1 is MGHDK and CDR2 SYGVNS. The CDR3 extends over 12 amino acids. V lost 2 bases and J lost 8; bases outside the gene matches: 2. The CDR3 sequence is CASSEQGGGYTF. The CDR3 DNA is TGTGCCAGCAGTGAACAGGGGGGCGGCTACACCTTC.

CDR3 nucleotide sequence: TGTGCCAGCAAGAATGGGCAGGGTGCAAGCTACACCTTC. It encodes CASKNGQGASYTF. The V and J genes are TRBV6-5 and TRBJ1-2; tentatively, D is TRBD1 (5 bases). The CDR3 spans 13 residues. Trimming removed 7 bases from V and 9 bases from J, with 18 bases in between. Per germline, CDR1 MNHEY and CDR2 SVGAGI.

This rearrangement joins TRBV19 to TRBJ2-4, with D possibly matching TRBD1 (6 bases). The CDR3 contains 12 residues. Between the trimmed V and J ends, which lost 5 bases and 13 bases, there was a span of 15 bases. Germline V CDR1 and CDR2: LNHDA, SQIVND (reference sequence). The chain's CDR3 is CASSPTDSTQYF. DNA for the CDR3: TGTGCCAGTAGTCCGACGGACAGTACGCAGTACTTC.

The count of this clone is one. The chain uses TRBV10-3 and TRBJ1-3, with D maybe TRBD1 (5 bases). Germline values: CDR1 ENHRY, CDR2 SYGVKD. The ends were cut back, 5 bases at V and 2 bases at J, with 10 bases in the middle. This CDR3 is built from 14 residues. The CDR3 loop is CAISPSGPGNTIYF. The CDR3 nucleotides are TGTGCCATCAGTCCATCGGGGCCTGGAAACACCATATATTTT.

V is TRBV2 and J is TRBJ2-5; D possibly corresponds to TRBD1 (5 bases). CDR3 length equals 14 residues. V gave up 6 bases and J gave up 5 bases, with 16 bases separating them. Looked up from germline, CDR1 is SNHLY and CDR2 is FYNNEI. The CDR3 is CASRGLEIRETQYF. The CDR3 nucleotides are TGTGCCAGCAGGGGGCTCGAGATTAGGGAGACCCAGTACTTC.

The chain employs TRBV5-4 and TRBJ1-2; 7 positions match TRBD1. Germline V gene sequence: CDR1 SGHNT, CDR2 YYREEE (reference sequence). Trimming removed 0 bases from V and 8 bases from J; junction bases left unmatched: 10. The CDR3 is made up of 15 amino acids. CDR3 region: CASSLGDSWFRGYTF. DNA of the CDR3: TGTGCCAGCAGCTTGGGGGACAGTTGGTTTCGGGGCTACACCTTC.

The genes are TRBV6-4 and TRBJ2-3; TRBD2 matches at 14 bases. Trimming removed 0 bases from V and 4 bases from J; junction bases left unmatched: 0. There are 16 residues in the CDR3. The V gene's germline CDR1 is MRHNA and CDR2 SNTAGT. The CDR3 spells CASSDSTSGGADTQYF. DNA of the CDR3: TGTGCCAGCAGTGACTCGACTAGCGGGGGGGCAGATACGCAGTATTTT.

This chain connects TRBV6-5 to TRBJ1-1, with TRBD1 matching over 7 bases. CDR1 and CDR2 (germline): MNHEY, SVGAGI. The trim removed 2 bases at V and 4 bases at J, leaving 4 bases unmatched. The CDR3 contains 14 residues. The CDR3 loop is CASSYRPGGTEAFF. CDR3 nucleotides: TGTGCCAGCAGTTACCGGCCAGGGGGCACTGAAGCTTTCTTT.

This sequence joins TRBV9 and TRBJ2-7; unclear D gene. The CDR3 totals 14 residues. The germline V gene has CDR1 SGDLS and CDR2 YYNGEE. Trimming removed 0 bases from V and 2 bases from J, with 9 bases in between. Here the CDR3 DNA reads TGTGCCAGCAGCGTAGGAGATCCTGCCTACGAGCAGTACTTC. Translation: CASSVGDPAYEQYF.